The 8 T cell receptor beta chains below come from one sample, sequenced in a study of T cells in Graves' hyperthyroidism and ophthalmopathy (dated by TCRdb to between 2018 and 2021). Libraries were prepared through multiplex PCR. Sequencing took place on an Illumina HiSeq 2000. The TCR beta CDR3 regions were amplified from the RNA transcripts. For the first round of RT-PCR on the TCR CDR3, the HTBI primer set was used together with the Qiagen OneStep RT-PCR kit. TCRdb cleaned the public reads at Q25 with fastp, built clones with MiXCR and kept in-frame beta chains. Rows are unified per CDR3 protein, each entry keeping the most common DNA and genes. Within this sample are over 650,000 distinct CDR3 sequences, with 45% of them counted one time only. The ten largest clones take up roughly 6.5% of the sample. The source material was peripheral blood or thyroid tissue (not recorded which). The receptors come from an adult man with Graves' disease, either hyperthyroidism or ophthalmopathy (not recorded which).

This clonotype has a handful of counts. The V and J genes are TRBV7-6 and TRBJ1-4; D is unclear. The germline V gene encodes CDR1 SGHVS and CDR2 FNYEAQ. V gave up 3 bases and J gave up 0 bases, with 11 bases separating them. This CDR3 has 16 amino acids. DNA of the CDR3: TGTGCCAGCAGCTTTCGAGGAAGTCCAACTAATGAAAAACTGTTTTTT. Its translation is CASSFRGSPTNEKLFF.

The chain couples TRBV29-1 to TRBJ2-5; D gene ambiguous. Germline CDR1 reads SQVTM; CDR2 reads ANQGSEA. Trimming pared 4 bases from V and 4 bases from J, leaving 10 bases between. The CDR3 covers 12 residues. The CDR3 here is CSVGSRGETQYF. The CDR3 DNA sequence: TGCAGCGTTGGGTCTAGAGGAGAGACCCAGTACTTC.

The J gene is TRBJ1-6, the V gene TRBV12-3 or TRBV12-4; 7 bases line up with TRBD1. Trimming took 4 bases from V and 9 from J; bases not matched to a gene: 6. This CDR3 has 14 residues. The chain's CDR3 is CASSYGTVVSPLHF. The CDR3 DNA reads TGTGCCAGCAGTTACGGGACAGTGGTTTCACCCCTCCACTTT.

This clonotype was seen repeatedly, ten times or more. This rearrangement joins TRBV10-3 to TRBJ2-7; D ambiguous. Germline values: CDR1 ENHRY, CDR2 SYGVKD. The germline V and J ends were trimmed by 8 bases and 4 bases, with 12 bases remaining between them. CDR3 length: 12 amino acids. The CDR3, as DNA: TGTGCCATCGCGGCGTTATCGTACGAGCAGTACTTC. This translates into CAIAALSYEQYF.

The chain carries TRBV2 and TRBJ1-3; D uncertain. Trimming pared 6 bases from V and 2 bases from J, leaving 11 bases between. The CDR3 is made up of 14 amino acids. CDR1 and CDR2 from the germline V gene are SNHLY and FYNNEI. CDR3 in amino acids: CASSQVPAGNTIYF. For the CDR3, the DNA is TGTGCCAGCAGCCAAGTTCCAGCTGGAAACACCATATATTTT.

This chain joins TRBV7-8 and TRBJ2-7; 7 nucleotides agree with TRBD1. V was pared by 1 base and J by 1 base, with 7 bases of the junction left unmatched. Per the germline V gene, CDR1 is SGHVS and CDR2 is FQNEAQ. The CDR3 covers 16 residues. CDR3 bases: TGTGCCAGCAGCTTAGGGGCGACAGGGAAATCCTACGAGCAGTACTTC. Residues: CASSLGATGKSYEQYF.

V gene TRBV25-1 combines with J gene TRBJ1-6, with a possible D match to TRBD1 (5 bases). V was clipped by 6 bases and J by 7 bases, with 13 bases between them. Germline loops: CDR1 MGHDK, CDR2 SYGVNS. This CDR3 is 14 amino acids long. CDR3 nucleotide sequence: TGTGCCAGCAGGGGACCGCGTTACAATTCACCCCTCCACTTT. Amino acid sequence: CASRGPRYNSPLHF.

This chain uses TRBV19 with TRBJ1-2; D is possibly TRBD1 (5 bases). Germline CDR1 LNHDA, CDR2 SQIVND (reference sequence). Trimming stripped 1 base from V and 6 bases from J, with 15 bases between. This CDR3 has 15 amino acids. CDR3 bases: TGTGCCAGTAGTATAGTTCCGCAGGGTTGGAATGGCTACACCTTC. Translated, it gives CASSIVPQGWNGYTF.